This T cell receptor (beta chain) was retrieved from a study of T cells in Graves' hyperthyroidism and ophthalmopathy. The CDR3 has 14 residues. From germline, CDR1 is SNHLY and CDR2 FYNNEI. V was shortened by 7 bases and J by 0 bases, with 12 bases between the two germline ends. Overall study findings and caveats: Prediction of ophthalmopathy progression came a median around 6.5 months pre-onset. Most thyroid clonotypes that were expanded above 0.001 also turned up in blood.

The CDR3 regions of TCR beta were amplified from RNA transcripts. TCR CDR3 underwent first-round RT-PCR with the HTBI primer set. Each CDR3 protein gets one entry after TCRdb re-called the multiplex PCR reads with MiXCR. The sample has over 550,000 distinct CDR3 sequences, around 15% seen once; the top ten hold approximately 18%. This clonotype was recorded many times. No antigen is known for it. Material: blood. The source of this sequence is a young woman with Graves' hyperthyroidism. V and J are TRBV2 and TRBJ1-1; perhaps TRBD1 as D (5 bases). DNA of the CDR3: TGTGCCAGCAAGGAAGGGGTAATGAACACTGAAGCTTTCTTT. This translates into CASKEGVMNTEAFF. Together with reference TRBV2 and TRBJ1-1, the CDR3 gives the full variable domain: EPEVTQTPSHQVTQMGQEVILRCVPISNHLYFYWYRQILGQKVEFLVSFYNNEISEKSEIFDDQFSVERPDGSNFTLKIRSTKLEDSAMYFCASKEGVMNTEAFFGQGTRLTVV.